The rows below give T cell receptor beta chains drawn from one sample of a study of blood T cell repertoires in COVID-19. Clones were read by immunoSEQ multiplex PCR, and TCRdb kept only the in-frame ones, dropping some. The sample lists 150,000 to 200,000 clones; 82% were seen once. Input material: peripheral blood. These receptors were collected from a woman aged 70-85 years with acute or convalescent COVID-19. The CDR3 runs from the conserved cysteine through the conserved F or W. Each record gives: J gene, clone size, V gene, CDR3 protein. The size entry is marked missing in some rows and otherwise reads once, few, many or a size class.

TRBJ1-1	few	TRBV29-1	CSVVPGRVNTEAFF
TRBJ1-2	.	TRBV5-1	CARPPPVNYGYTF
TRBJ2-7	.	TRBV7-9	CASSRTDDYEQYF
TRBJ1-5	.	TRBV27	CASSFGPNQPQHF
TRBJ1-3	.	TRBV5-4	CASSLGDRAGNTIYF
TRBJ2-1	.	TRBV7-2	CASSWSGGIGNEQFF
TRBJ2-2	once	TRBV7-3	CASSRDRVDGELFF
TRBJ1-1	.	TRBV7-9	CASSLAEVNTEAFF
TRBJ2-7	.	TRBV6-6	CASSYNGQAYEQYF
TRBJ1-5	.	TRBV4-2	CASSIQTGSNQPQHF
TRBJ1-1	.	TRBV5-1	CASRTPGGETEAFF
TRBJ2-3	.	TRBV11-2	CASRQLAGGSEGTDTQYF
TRBJ1-1	.	TRBV30	CAWGYRVRGQNTEAFF
TRBJ2-1	once	TRBV29-1	CSVNGRTGYNEQFF
TRBJ1-5	few	TRBV28	CASSLDRGSLTLNQPQHF
TRBJ2-1	few	TRBV10-3	CAISESIAGDNEQFF
TRBJ2-7	.	TRBV5-4	CASSPGQGIYEQYF
TRBJ2-7	.	TRBV5-1	CASSPQRGGLYEQYF
TRBJ2-5	.	TRBV5-1	CASSLGAVVRSQETQYF
TRBJ2-1	.	TRBV6-2/TRBV6-3	CASSYLTRNNEQFF
TRBJ2-5	.	TRBV6-2/TRBV6-3	CASSYGLAGGSMETQYF
TRBJ1-5	once	TRBV30	CAWSGFGGNYQPQHF
TRBJ2-1	few	TRBV18	CASSPRTGNNEQFF
TRBJ1-2	once	TRBV6-5	CASSPDYNGYGYTF
TRBJ2-7	.	TRBV18	CASSPRDRGYEQYF
TRBJ1-1	once	TRBV5-6	CASSSTGPYTEAFF
TRBJ2-2	.	TRBV11-3	CASSRGGSWAGELFF
TRBJ1-1	.	TRBV29-1	CSVDWTPNEAFF
TRBJ2-3	.	TRBV11-2	CASSSLEVGTDTQYF
TRBJ1-2	.	TRBV6-1	CASSEGGDRGYTF
TRBJ2-1	few	TRBV12-3/TRBV12-4	CASSLGATNEQFF
TRBJ2-1	.	TRBV11-1	CASTPQRVAGGHEQFF
TRBJ2-2	.	TRBV4-3	CASSLAEGRYGELFF
TRBJ1-2	.	TRBV6-5	CATLLEISNYGYTF
TRBJ2-7	.	TRBV28	CASSPRAGRVGYEQYF
TRBJ1-1	.	TRBV29-1	CSVEDLGQVDTEAFF
TRBJ1-1	once	TRBV7-3	CASSLSLQGEAFF
TRBJ2-2	.	TRBV7-9	CASSPSGRGTGELFF
TRBJ1-4	.	TRBV18	CASSPPLANEKLFF
TRBJ1-1	once	TRBV6-2/TRBV6-3	CASSYQGDTEAFF
TRBJ2-1	.	TRBV7-9	CASSLGGAGSGNEQFF
TRBJ2-6	.	TRBV5-5	CASSSGTGRTGANVLTF
TRBJ2-3	.	TRBV4-3	CASSQAFLAGGTDTQYF
TRBJ1-2	.	TRBV9	CASSGTRNYGYTF
TRBJ2-2	.	TRBV12-3/TRBV12-4	CASSLTGPGELFF
TRBJ1-4	.	TRBV28	CASSSTVATNEKLFF
TRBJ1-5	.	TRBV3-1/TRBV3-2	CASSPPRGGWDQPQHF
TRBJ1-6	once	TRBV18	CASSPWDSNSPLHF
TRBJ1-6	.	TRBV5-1	CASSPGGSPLHF
TRBJ1-6	.	TRBV6-5	CASSGQGDNSPLHF